This entry describes one T cell receptor beta chain. Sequenced by immunoSEQ multiplex PCR; TCRdb stores in-frame clones only, minus some. Here the sample spans 210,000 or so clones, 88% being singletons. V lost 4 bases and J lost 6; bases outside the gene matches: 5. Germline CDR1 is LNHDA and CDR2 is SQIVND (reference sequence). The CDR3 spans 14 residues. The record originates from a study of blood T cell repertoires in COVID-19. Study summary: COVID-19 samples collected from the United States, Italy and Spain covered acute and convalescent phases. Sources were T cells, B-cell-depleted T cells, or PBMCs; the material itself was cDNA or gDNA.

The TCR sequence derives from a woman in her sixties with acute or convalescent COVID-19. Sequenced sample: peripheral blood. The chain has TRBV19 and TRBJ1-5, with 8 bases fitting TRBD1. The CDR3 nucleotides read TGTGCCAGTAGTACTACAGGGGGACTTCAGCCCCAGCATTTT. Its protein product is CASSTTGGLQPQHF.